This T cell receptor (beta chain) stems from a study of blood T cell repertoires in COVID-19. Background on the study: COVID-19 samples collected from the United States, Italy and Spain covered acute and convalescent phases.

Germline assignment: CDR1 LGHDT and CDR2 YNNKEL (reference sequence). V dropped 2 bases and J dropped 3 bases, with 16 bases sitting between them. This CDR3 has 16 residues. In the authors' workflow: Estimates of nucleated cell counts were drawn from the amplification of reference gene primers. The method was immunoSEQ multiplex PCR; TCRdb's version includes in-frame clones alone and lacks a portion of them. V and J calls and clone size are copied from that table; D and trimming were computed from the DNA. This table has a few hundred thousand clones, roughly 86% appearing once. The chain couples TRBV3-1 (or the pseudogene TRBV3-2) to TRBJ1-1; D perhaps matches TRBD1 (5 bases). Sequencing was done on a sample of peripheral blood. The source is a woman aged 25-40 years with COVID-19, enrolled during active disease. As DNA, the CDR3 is TGTGCCAGCAGCCAAACCCCAGGGACTGGGGACACTGAAGCTTTCTTT. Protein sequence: CASSQTPGTGDTEAFF.